The 18 T cell receptor beta chains below come from one sample, sequenced in a study of cytomegalovirus exposure and HLA in healthy donors. PCR involved 60 Vbeta and 13 Jbeta primers. TCRdb's copy holds only in-frame clones and misses some; the assay was immunoSEQ multiplex PCR. The data contain over 200,000 clones, 78% of them singletons. The sequencing input was PBMCs. The receptor set was obtained from a male donor in good health and CMV-seronegative.

The chain couples TRBV7-2 to TRBJ2-2; unclear D gene. This CDR3 comprises 15 residues. Trimming stripped 6 bases from V and 1 base from J, with 12 bases between. Germline CDR1 reads SGHTA; CDR2 reads FQGNSA. In nucleotides, the CDR3 is TGTGCCAGCAGGGTAGCCCGACGGAACACCGGGGAGCTGTTTTTT. It specifies CASRVARRNTGELFF.

V gene TRBV6-5 combines with J gene TRBJ2-5; D possibly corresponds to TRBD2 (6 bases). This CDR3 comprises 15 residues. V dropped 8 bases and J dropped 0 bases, with 16 bases sitting between them. CDR1 and CDR2 (germline): MNHEY, SVGAGI. The DNA of the CDR3 is TGTGCCAGCGGTCACCTAGGCGGGAACCAAGAGACCCAGTACTTC. This codes for CASGHLGGNQETQYF.

Comments on this clone: Relative to the germline gene, one junction end is altered; a read error may explain this. The rearrangement joins TRBV7-9 to TRBJ2-7; D possibly corresponds to TRBD1 (6 bases). The CDR3 loop spans 15 amino acids. CDR1 is SEHNR and CDR2 is FQNEAQ in the germline V gene (reference sequence). CDR3 DNA sequence: TGTTCCAGCAGCTTAGCAGGGGCGAACTCCTACGAGCAGTACTTC. Protein sequence: CSSSLAGANSYEQYF.

A word on this clone: Other DNA sequences from this sample encode an identical CDR3 as well. The chain is built from TRBV11-2 and TRBJ1-1, with D uncertain. Germline CDR1 is SGHAT and CDR2 is FQNNGV. The CDR3 contains 13 residues. V lost 4 bases, J lost 1 base, and 7 bases lay in between. As DNA, the CDR3 is TGTGCCAGCAGCTCCACACCGAACACTGAAGCTTTCTTT. Translating gives CASSSTPNTEAFF. Drawing the rest from reference TRBV11-2 and TRBJ1-1, the complete variable domain is EAGVAQSPRYKIIEKRQSVAFWCNPISGHATLYWYQQILGQGPKLLIQFQNNGVVDDSQLPKDRFSAERLKGVDSTLKIQPAKLEDSAVYLCASSSTPNTEAFFGQGTRLTVV.

CDR3 loop: CASSFRQGTSPLHF. The CDR3 DNA reads TGTGCCAGCAGCTTCAGGCAGGGAACCTCACCCCTCCACTTT. The rearrangement links TRBV5-6 to TRBJ1-6, with D maybe TRBD1 (5 bases). CDR1 and CDR2 from the germline V gene are SGHDT and YYEEEE. This CDR3 has 14 residues. Between the trimmed V and J ends, which lost 2 bases and 10 bases, there was a span of 13 bases.

The CDR3 is CASSLGNRGDTQYF. The CDR3 DNA reads as TGCGCCAGCAGCTTGGGTAACAGGGGCGATACGCAGTATTTT. The V gene is TRBV5-1, the J gene TRBJ2-3; 7 bases agree with TRBD1. The CDR3 is made up of 14 amino acids. Germline V gene lookup returns CDR1 SGHRS and CDR2 YFSETQ. J was trimmed by 6 bases and V by 0 bases; bases with no gene match: 4.

The chain carries TRBV6-1 and TRBJ2-4, with 11 bases identical to TRBD1. Germline V CDR1 and CDR2: MNHNS, SASEGT. The J segment lost 7 bases and the V segment lost 3 bases, leaving 8 bases of the junction unmatched. The CDR3 runs to 16 residues. The CDR3 is CASSDRTGGLNNIQYF. In DNA form, the CDR3 reads TGTGCCAGCAGTGACCGGACAGGGGGCCTTAATAACATTCAGTACTTC.

This chain links TRBV7-9 with TRBJ2-3; weak D call: TRBD1 (7 bases). The CDR3 extends over 17 amino acids. The V gene's germline CDR1 is SEHNR and CDR2 FQNEAQ (reference sequence). V was pared by 5 bases and J by 2 bases, with 20 bases between. Here the CDR3 reads CASSPFGGQGVTDTQYF. The CDR3 DNA reads TGTGCCAGCAGCCCATTTGGGGGGCAGGGGGTCACAGATACGCAGTATTTT.

The CDR3 DNA reads as TGTGCCAGCAGTTCCACCGGACAGCCAAATCAGCCCCAGCATTTT. This codes for CASSSTGQPNQPQHF. The J gene is TRBJ1-5, the V gene TRBV27, with a tentative D call TRBD1 (6 bases). Trimming removed 4 bases at V and 4 bases at J, with 14 bases between. CDR3 size: 15 residues. From germline, CDR1 is MNHEY and CDR2 SMNVEV (reference sequence).

The genes are TRBV27 and TRBJ2-1; D gene unclear. The V gene lost 2 bases and the J gene lost 7 bases, with 6 bases spanning the gap. Germline CDR1 reads MNHEY; CDR2 reads SMNVEV (reference sequence). CDR3 length equals 12 residues. The CDR3 region has the DNA TGTGCCAGCAGTTTAGTCGGGAATGAGCAGTTCTTC. Protein: CASSLVGNEQFF.

This CDR3 reads CASSVRLAGDETQYF. In nucleotides, the CDR3 is TGTGCCAGCAGCGTAAGACTAGCGGGAGACGAGACCCAGTACTTC. The rearrangement links TRBV9 to TRBJ2-5; 12 bases align to TRBD2. The germline gives CDR1 SGDLS, CDR2 YYNGEE. V lost 1 base to trimming and J lost 5 bases; unmatched junction nucleotides: 3. The CDR3 has 15 residues.

The rearrangement joins TRBV9 to TRBJ1-1; D possibly corresponds to TRBD1 (6 bases). Trimming pared 2 bases from V and 2 bases from J, leaving 10 bases between. The V gene's germline CDR1 is SGDLS and CDR2 YYNGEE. This CDR3 comprises 14 residues. The CDR3 DNA reads TGTGCCAGCAGCGTCGGGGGGCACAACACTGAAGCTTTCTTT. Protein sequence: CASSVGGHNTEAFF.

The chain carries TRBV28 and TRBJ2-7, with TRBD2 identical over 12 bases. The CDR3 has 15 amino acids. Germline V gene data show CDR1 as MDHEN and CDR2 as SYDVKM. V was clipped by 6 bases and J by 4 bases; unmatched bases: 7. The DNA for the CDR3 is TGTGCCAGCAGCCCAAGGACTAGCGGGACTTACGAGCAGTACTTC. It is translated as CASSPRTSGTYEQYF.

The CDR3 sequence is CASSLGRDNKNIQYF. The CDR3, as DNA: TGTGCCAGCAGCTTGGGCAGGGACAACAAAAACATTCAGTACTTC. The V and J genes are TRBV7-9 and TRBJ2-4; D is possibly TRBD1 (6 bases). Trimming left V 3 bases short and J 3 bases short, with 12 bases between. CDR3 length equals 15 residues. The V gene's germline CDR1 is SEHNR and CDR2 FQNEAQ (reference sequence).

Details on this clone: Compared with germline, one end of the junction differs, possibly owing to a read error. CDR3 in DNA: TGTTCCAGCAGCTCGGGGGGGGAGTCTCAACAGACACCCAACACTGAAGCTTTCTTT. Translating it yields CSSSSGGESQQTPNTEAFF. The J gene is TRBJ1-1, the V gene TRBV7-9, with D possibly TRBD1 on 5 matching bases. Germline assignment: CDR1 SEHNR and CDR2 FQNEAQ (reference sequence). CDR3 size: 19 residues.

This rearrangement joins TRBV19 to TRBJ2-7; 11 bases map to TRBD1. Looked up from germline, CDR1 is LNHDA and CDR2 is SQIVND (reference sequence). The V and J ends lost 9 bases and 6 bases, in that order; junction bases with no gene match: 13. The CDR3 is 15 residues long. The CDR3, as DNA: TGTGCCAGCTCGGACAGGGGGCGACGGAGGGGCGAGCAGTACTTC. It codes for CASSDRGRRRGEQYF. Together with reference TRBV19 and TRBJ2-7, the CDR3 gives the full variable domain: DGGITQSPKYLFRKEGQNVTLSCEQNLNHDAMYWYRQDPGQGLRLIYYSQIVNDFQKGDIAEGYSVSREKKESFPLTVTSAQKNPTAFYLCASSDRGRRRGEQYFGPGTRLTVT.

Concerning this clone itself: Other DNA sequences in this specimen translate into the identical CDR3. The chain employs TRBV19 and TRBJ1-1; maybe TRBD1 (6 bases). The CDR3 consists of 13 residues. The V gene's germline CDR1 is LNHDA and CDR2 SQIVND (reference sequence). Deletions cut 6 bases from V and 0 bases from J, with 8 bases between. CDR3 sequence reads: CASRDRVNTEAFF. The CDR3 DNA sequence: TGTGCCAGTAGGGACAGAGTGAACACTGAAGCTTTCTTT.

CDR3 region: CASSIQNYGYTF. Here the CDR3 DNA reads TGTGCCAGTAGTATTCAAAACTATGGCTACACCTTC. The chain has TRBV19 and TRBJ1-2; D call uncertain. Germline CDR1 is LNHDA and CDR2 is SQIVND (reference sequence). This CDR3 has 12 residues. Trimming left V 3 bases short and J 2 bases short, with 4 bases between.